Presented here are 29 T cell receptor beta chains from one specimen sequenced in a study of shared clonotypes between healthy human individuals. Profiling relied on immunoSEQ multiplex PCR, and the TCRdb table lists in-frame clones only, not all of them. The sample comprises roughly 2,300,000 clones, just under 95% of which are singletons, and approximately 0.4% rests with the top ten. Sequenced material: naive CD4+ T cells from PBMCs. Subset noted: CD45RA+ positively selected. These receptors were obtained from a young man in good health. Some clones in this sample may be carry-over from other donors' samples.

V gene TRBV4-2 combines with J gene TRBJ2-1, with 10 bases lining up with TRBD2. The CDR3 is 14 residues long. Germline lookup yields CDR1 LGHNA and CDR2 YNFKEQ. V lost 7 bases to trimming and J lost 6 bases; unmatched junction nucleotides: 6. CDR3 DNA: TGTGCCAGCAAGCTAGCGGGAGACGCCAATGAGCAGTTCTTC. Its protein product is CASKLAGDANEQFF.

This chain connects TRBV5-1 to TRBJ1-1; TRBD1 agrees at 7 bases. V was pared by 5 bases and J by 1 base, with 5 bases of the junction left unmatched. Germline-derived CDR1 and CDR2 are SGHRS and YFSETQ. The CDR3 covers 14 residues. The CDR3 DNA follows: TGCGCCAGCAGAGACGGGACAGCGAACACTGAAGCTTTCTTT. It yields the protein CASRDGTANTEAFF.

The chain is built from TRBV27 and TRBJ2-1; TRBD2 matches at 10 bases. Trimming removed 1 base from V and 9 bases from J; junction bases left unmatched: 6. Germline assignment: CDR1 MNHEY and CDR2 SMNVEV (reference sequence). The CDR3 consists of 15 residues. CDR3 region: CASSLFGTSVTEQFF. The CDR3 nucleotides are TGTGCCAGCAGTTTATTCGGGACTAGCGTCACTGAGCAGTTCTTC.

The table lists this clone with a count of one. The chain carries TRBV5-1 and TRBJ2-1; 7 nucleotides match TRBD2. Germline-derived CDR1 and CDR2 are SGHRS and YFSETQ. J lost 9 bases, V lost 8 bases, and 5 bases had no gene match. The CDR3 sequence is 11 residues long. The CDR3 sequence is CASERETEQFF. CDR3 in DNA: TGCGCCAGTGAGCGGGAAACTGAGCAGTTCTTC.

In this sample, this clone turned up a few times. This sequence joins TRBV14 and TRBJ2-7, with TRBD1 as a possible D gene (6 bases). Per the germline V gene, CDR1 is SGHDN and CDR2 is FVKESK. Trimming left V 4 bases short and J 0 bases short, with 13 bases between. The length of the CDR3 is 15 residues. CDR3 amino acids: CASSRDRPPSYEQYF. The CDR3, as DNA: TGTGCCAGCAGCCGCGACAGGCCTCCCTCCTACGAGCAGTACTTC.

J is TRBJ2-1 and V is TRBV7-3; perhaps D is TRBD1 or TRBD2 (5 bases each). V lost 5 bases and J 2 bases, leaving 16 bases between the germline ends. The CDR3 contains 16 residues. Per the germline V gene, CDR1 is SGHTA and CDR2 is FQGTGA. CDR3 in amino acids: CASSLLGTSAYNEQFF. The CDR3 DNA follows: TGTGCCAGCAGCCTCTTAGGGACCTCGGCCTACAATGAGCAGTTCTTC.

The J gene is TRBJ2-2, the V gene TRBV7-2, with TRBD2 identical over 11 bases. Germline assignment: CDR1 SGHTA and CDR2 FQGNSA. The CDR3 length is 17 residues. J gave up 2 bases and V 1 base, and 3 bases lay outside the gene matches. CDR3 DNA: TGTGCCAGCAGCTTAGTCGGGACTAGCGGAAACACCGGGGAGCTGTTTTTT. Amino acids: CASSLVGTSGNTGELFF.

This clone has a single count. V gene TRBV28 combines with J gene TRBJ2-3; D unclear. The germline V gene encodes CDR1 MDHEN and CDR2 SYDVKM. V lost 5 bases and J 0 bases, leaving 9 bases between the germline ends. The CDR3 length is 14 residues. The CDR3 loop reads CASSPLGSTDTQYF. CDR3 DNA: TGTGCCAGCAGTCCATTGGGCAGCACAGATACGCAGTATTTT.

This rearrangement joins TRBV2 to TRBJ1-2, with 7 bases lining up with TRBD1. The trim removed 2 bases at V and 6 bases at J, leaving 6 bases unmatched. The V gene's germline CDR1 is SNHLY and CDR2 FYNNEI. This CDR3 spans 14 amino acids. The CDR3 DNA is TGTGCCAGCAGTGAATGGCAGGGGGAGGATGGCTACACCTTC. As protein: CASSEWQGEDGYTF.

The rearrangement uses TRBV27 and TRBJ2-3, with 7 positions matching TRBD2. Trimming took 5 bases from V and 1 from J; bases not matched to a gene: 9. In germline, CDR1 is MNHEY, CDR2 SMNVEV (reference sequence). The CDR3 consists of 16 residues. The CDR3 loop reads CASSRESTSGTDTQYF. The CDR3 coding sequence is TGTGCCAGCAGTCGTGAATCCACTAGCGGCACAGATACGCAGTATTTT.

The rearrangement links TRBV2 to TRBJ2-3; D not resolved. Trimming cost V 6 bases and J 4 bases, with 8 bases left between them. This CDR3 has 12 residues. Germline loops: CDR1 SNHLY, CDR2 FYNNEI. This CDR3 is CASSFMSDTQYF. The DNA for the CDR3 is TGTGCCAGCAGCTTTATGTCAGATACGCAGTATTTT.

The V and J genes are TRBV5-1 and TRBJ2-5; weak D call: TRBD1 (8 bases). The V gene lost 4 bases and the J gene lost 5 bases, with 21 bases spanning the gap. The germline V gene has CDR1 SGHRS and CDR2 YFSETQ. The CDR3 contains 16 residues. In nucleotides, the CDR3 is TGCGCCAGCAGCGGCTCGACAGGGGCCGGGGGGGAGACCCAGTACTTC. This sequence encodes CASSGSTGAGGETQYF.

The CDR3 DNA reads TGCGCCAGCAGCGCTGGGGGGGGTACTGGAAACACCATATATTTT. Its protein product is CASSAGGGTGNTIYF. The chain recombines TRBV5-1 with TRBJ1-3; the D gene is possibly TRBD1 (5 bases). CDR3 length: 15 amino acids. Trimming took 4 bases from V and 2 from J, leaving 13 bases between them. Germline V lookup: CDR1 SGHRS, CDR2 YFSETQ.

The chain uses TRBV30 and TRBJ2-2, with a possible D match to TRBD2 (6 bases). Germline V lookup: CDR1 GTSNPN, CDR2 SVGIG (reference sequence). This CDR3 is 13 amino acids long. V was shortened by 0 bases and J by 4 bases, with 6 bases between the two germline ends. CDR3 in DNA: TGTGCCTGGAGTGTCGGGAGCACCGGGGAGCTGTTTTTT. This sequence encodes CAWSVGSTGELFF.

J is TRBJ2-5 and V is TRBV18; D might be TRBD1 or TRBD2, each matching 6 bases. In germline, CDR1 is KGHSH, CDR2 LQKENI. The CDR3 has 13 residues. V lost 6 bases and J lost 5, with 13 bases in between. The DNA for the CDR3 is TGTGCCAGCTCGGCCCTCGGGGGCGAGACCCAGTACTTC. This gives the protein CASSALGGETQYF.

This sequence joins TRBV18 and TRBJ2-3; D ambiguous. The CDR3 has 16 residues. Deletions cut 3 bases from V and 2 bases from J, with 15 bases between. CDR1 is KGHSH, CDR2 LQKENI, per germline. CDR3 sequence reads: CASSPTPTPVTDTQYF. Written as DNA, the CDR3 is TGTGCCAGCTCACCCACCCCGACGCCTGTCACAGATACGCAGTATTTT.

Only a few counts were recorded for this clone. The chain recombines TRBV28 with TRBJ1-5; D is perhaps TRBD1 (5 bases). CDR1 and CDR2 (germline): MDHEN, SYDVKM. CDR3 length: 15 amino acids. Trimming took off 5 bases at V and 1 base at J, with 12 bases between the two ends. The CDR3 sequence: CASSRPGLSNQPQHF. The CDR3 nucleotides are TGTGCCAGCAGTCGCCCGGGACTAAGCAATCAGCCCCAGCATTTT. The full variable domain, completed using reference TRBV28 and TRBJ1-5, is DVKVTQSSRYLVKRTGEKVFLECVQDMDHENMFWYRQDPGLGLRLIYFSYDVKMKEKGDIPEGYSVSREKKERFSLILESASTNQTSMYLCASSRPGLSNQPQHFGDGTRLSIL.

This rearrangement joins TRBV7-3 to TRBJ2-2; weak D call: TRBD1 (5 bases). The CDR3 loop spans 14 amino acids. Germline loops: CDR1 SGHTA, CDR2 FQGTGA. V lost 2 bases and J 5 bases, leaving 9 bases between the germline ends. Written as DNA, the CDR3 is TGTGCCAGCAGCTTAGGACATCAAACCGGGGAGCTGTTTTTT. Amino acid sequence: CASSLGHQTGELFF.

J is TRBJ2-5 and V is TRBV7-9; the D is unclear. V was trimmed by 7 bases and J by 5 bases, leaving 11 bases between them. The CDR3 covers 12 residues. Per the germline V gene, CDR1 is SEHNR and CDR2 is FQNEAQ (reference sequence). CDR3 protein: CASNLPRETQYF. DNA for the CDR3: TGTGCCAGCAACCTCCCCCGGGAGACCCAGTACTTC.

This chain connects TRBV5-6 to TRBJ2-7; D is uncertain. From germline, CDR1 is SGHDT and CDR2 YYEEEE. CDR3 length: 14 amino acids. V shed 1 base and J shed 1 base, with 9 bases lying between them. CDR3: CASSLLAGSYEQYF. The CDR3 region has the DNA TGTGCCAGCAGCTTGTTGGCAGGTTCCTACGAGCAGTACTTC.

The V call is TRBV18, the J call TRBJ2-7, with 9 bases that match TRBD2. The V segment lost 1 base and the J segment 2 bases; nucleotides outside the gene matches: 3. This CDR3 has 15 amino acids. Per the germline V gene, CDR1 is KGHSH and CDR2 is LQKENI. CDR3 amino acids: CASSPRLAATYEQYF. The CDR3 nucleotides are TGTGCCAGCTCACCACGACTAGCGGCAACCTACGAGCAGTACTTC.

The chain recombines TRBV18 with TRBJ2-7, with 8 bases fitting TRBD1. J lost 2 bases, V lost 5 bases, and 5 bases had no gene match. The CDR3 runs to 14 residues. Germline CDR1 is KGHSH and CDR2 is LQKENI. As DNA, the CDR3 is TGTGCCAGCTCAAAGACAGGGGATGCCTACGAGCAGTACTTC. Translation: CASSKTGDAYEQYF.

The chain employs TRBV5-1 and TRBJ2-7; 9 bases are shared with TRBD1. This CDR3 contains 16 residues. Per germline, CDR1 SGHRS and CDR2 YFSETQ. Germline trimming cut 4 bases from V and 6 bases from J; bases unmatched to any gene: 14. The CDR3 DNA follows: TGCGCCAGCAGCACCGGGACAGGGAGATCTGTTCTCGAGCAGTACTTC. Translated: CASSTGTGRSVLEQYF.

The table lists this clone with a few counts. The chain combines TRBV7-3 with TRBJ1-1; D call uncertain. Trimming removed 5 bases at V and 0 bases at J, with 7 bases between. The germline gives CDR1 SGHTA, CDR2 FQGTGA. There are 13 residues in the CDR3. The CDR3 spells CASSDEVNTEAFF. As DNA, the CDR3 is TGTGCCAGCAGCGACGAGGTGAACACTGAAGCTTTCTTT.

CDR3 sequence: CASSILAGGSVEQFF. CDR3 DNA sequence: TGTGCCAGTAGCATACTAGCGGGAGGGTCCGTGGAGCAGTTCTTC. The gene calls are TRBV19 and TRBJ2-1; TRBD2 agrees at 13 bases. Unmatched junction bases numbered 9, after V lost 6 bases and J lost 10 bases. The CDR3 sequence is 15 residues long. Germline V CDR1 and CDR2: LNHDA, SQIVND (reference sequence).

This clone was observed a single time. J is TRBJ2-2 and V is TRBV2, with D maybe TRBD2 (6 bases). The germline gives CDR1 SNHLY, CDR2 FYNNEI. The CDR3 length is 15 residues. V shed 8 bases and J shed 1 base, with 14 bases lying between them. Written as DNA, the CDR3 is TGTGCCAGCGGAGGAACTAGCTGGAACACCGGGGAGCTGTTTTTT. Protein product: CASGGTSWNTGELFF.

This rearrangement joins TRBV5-1 to TRBJ2-7, with D tentatively TRBD2 (5 bases). The germline V gene encodes CDR1 SGHRS and CDR2 YFSETQ. V lost 1 base and J lost 4, with 15 bases in between. The CDR3 loop spans 15 amino acids. The CDR3: CASSLLPSGGYEQYF. CDR3 nucleotide sequence: TGCGCCAGCAGCTTGCTCCCTTCGGGCGGGTACGAGCAGTACTTC.

The gene calls are TRBV4-1 and TRBJ2-1; the match to TRBD2 covers 14 bases. The CDR3 extends over 17 amino acids. Looked up from germline, CDR1 is MGHRA and CDR2 is YSYEKL. Germline trimming cut 0 bases from V and 10 bases from J; bases unmatched to any gene: 8. For the CDR3, the DNA is TGCGCCAGCAGCCAAGAGTACGGACTAGCGGGAGGCACAGAGCAGTTCTTC. This translates into CASSQEYGLAGGTEQFF.

The chain joins TRBV7-9 to TRBJ2-1; possible D gene TRBD2, 7 bases. The CDR3 has 13 residues. CDR1 and CDR2 (germline): SEHNR, FQNEAQ (reference sequence). Trimming took 0 bases from V and 10 from J, leaving 10 bases between them. The CDR3, as DNA: TGTGCCAGCAGCTTAGCGGGGGGGCGAGAGCAGTTCTTC. It encodes CASSLAGGREQFF.